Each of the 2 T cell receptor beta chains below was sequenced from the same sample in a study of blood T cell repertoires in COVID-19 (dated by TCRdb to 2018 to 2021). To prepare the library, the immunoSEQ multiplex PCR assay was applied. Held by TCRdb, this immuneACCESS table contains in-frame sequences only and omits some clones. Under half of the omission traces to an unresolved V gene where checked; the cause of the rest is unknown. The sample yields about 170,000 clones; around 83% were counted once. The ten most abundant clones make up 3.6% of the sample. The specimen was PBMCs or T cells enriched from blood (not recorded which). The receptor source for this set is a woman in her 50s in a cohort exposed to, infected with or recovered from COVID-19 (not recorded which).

The CDR3 region has the DNA TGTGCCATCAGTGAAGAGACAGGGACCTACGAGCAGTACTTC. Translation: CAISEETGTYEQYF. The V gene is TRBV10-3, the J gene TRBJ2-7, with 7 bases aligning to TRBD1. Per germline, CDR1 ENHRY and CDR2 SYGVKD. V lost 3 bases, J lost 2 bases, and 4 bases stayed unmatched. The CDR3 extends over 14 amino acids.

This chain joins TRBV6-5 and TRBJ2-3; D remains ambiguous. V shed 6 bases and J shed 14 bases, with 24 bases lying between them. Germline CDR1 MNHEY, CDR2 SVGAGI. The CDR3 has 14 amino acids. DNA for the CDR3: TGTGCCAGCAGCCCCCTTAATATGGGCTCTGTAGTGTATTTT. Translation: CASSPLNMGSVVYF.